Listed here are 32 T cell receptor beta chains from one sample, sequenced in a study of blood T cell repertoires in COVID-19. Data came from immunoSEQ multiplex PCR; TCRdb stores just in-frame clones and leaves some out. The sample carries 200,000 to 300,000 clones, around nine tenths recorded once. Specimen: peripheral blood. The source of these receptors is a man aged 25 to 40 with active or convalescent COVID-19.

This clone came up a few times. The V call is TRBV19, the J call TRBJ1-2; 7 positions agree with TRBD1. Germline CDR1 LNHDA, CDR2 SQIVND (reference sequence). The length of the CDR3 is 17 residues. J lost 5 bases, V lost 4 bases, and 16 bases had no gene match. The CDR3 DNA is TGTGCCAGTAGTACCATGCAGGGAATACAGGGGAATTATGGCTACACCTTC. As protein: CASSTMQGIQGNYGYTF. The full variable domain, its missing parts supplied by reference TRBV19 and TRBJ1-2, is DGGITQSPKYLFRKEGQNVTLSCEQNLNHDAMYWYRQDPGQGLRLIYYSQIVNDFQKGDIAEGYSVSREKKESFPLTVTSAQKNPTAFYLCASSTMQGIQGNYGYTFGSGTRLTVV.

This sequence joins TRBV27 and TRBJ1-3, with D hard to call. The germline CDR1 and CDR2 sequences are MNHEY and SMNVEV (reference sequence). CDR3 length: 15 amino acids. V lost 6 bases and J lost 4, with 16 bases in between. As DNA, the CDR3 is TGTGCCAGCAGATCCGGCTCAGCGAGGGGAAACACCATATATTTT. Amino acid sequence: CASRSGSARGNTIYF.

This chain uses TRBV10-3 with TRBJ1-1; D gene uncertain. The germline gives CDR1 ENHRY, CDR2 SYGVKD. V lost 3 bases and J 8 bases, leaving 10 bases between the germline ends. The CDR3 length is 12 residues. CDR3 amino acids: CAISDTPREAFF. The CDR3 DNA follows: TGTGCCATCAGTGATACGCCCAGGGAAGCTTTCTTT.

CDR3 bases: TGTGCCAGCAGCTTGGGCTCAAGTAATGAAAAACTGTTTTTT. It translates to CASSLGSSNEKLFF. The chain is built from TRBV7-9 and TRBJ1-4, with D unresolved. Germline CDR1 is SEHNR and CDR2 is FQNEAQ (reference sequence). V was clipped by 3 bases and J by 4 bases, with 9 bases between them. The CDR3 has 14 amino acids.

The chain is built from TRBV11-2 and TRBJ1-1; D remains unclear. V dropped 5 bases and J dropped 7 bases, with 20 bases sitting between them. In germline, CDR1 is SGHAT, CDR2 FQNNGV. CDR3 length equals 15 residues. The CDR3 nucleotides are TGTGCCAGCAGCATATCAGGAGGTGTTTACAATGAAGCTTTCTTT. It yields the protein CASSISGGVYNEAFF.

Comment on this clone: This sample includes further DNA sequences coding for the same CDR3. V gene TRBV9 combines with J gene TRBJ1-2; D may be TRBD1 (6 bases). The CDR3 runs 15 residues. CDR1 and CDR2 (germline): SGDLS, YYNGEE. Trimming shortened V by 0 bases and J by 2 bases, and 11 bases separated the two germline ends. Here the CDR3 DNA reads TGTGCCAGCAGCGTAGACCCGGGACAAAACTATGGCTACACCTTC. It translates to CASSVDPGQNYGYTF.

V and J are TRBV7-7 and TRBJ2-2; TRBD2 matches at 12 bases. The germline V gene encodes CDR1 SSHAT and CDR2 FNYEAQ (reference sequence). The CDR3 spans 16 residues. The V gene end was trimmed by 5 bases and the J gene end by 0 bases; junction bases not matched to a gene: 1. For the CDR3, the DNA is TGTGCCAGCAGCACTAGCGGGGGGACGAACACCGGGGAGCTGTTTTTT. It encodes CASSTSGGTNTGELFF.

The rearrangement joins TRBV9 to TRBJ2-5; possibly TRBD2 for D (5 bases). The germline V and J ends were trimmed by 2 bases and 2 bases, with 7 bases remaining between them. CDR1 is SGDLS and CDR2 is YYNGEE in the germline V gene. The CDR3 is 13 amino acids. CDR3: CASSVGVQETQYF. The CDR3 DNA reads as TGTGCCAGCAGCGTCGGGGTACAAGAGACCCAGTACTTC.

V is TRBV3-1 (or the pseudogene TRBV3-2) and J is TRBJ1-5, with D hard to call. The CDR3 length is 13 residues. From germline, CDR1 is LGHDT and CDR2 YNNKEL (reference sequence). V shed 4 bases and J shed 5 bases, with 9 bases lying between them. For the CDR3, the DNA is TGTGCCAGCAGCCCTCGCCGGGATCAGCCCCAGCATTTT. Translation gives CASSPRRDQPQHF.

The V call is TRBV4-2, the J call TRBJ2-5; 8 bases match TRBD2. This CDR3 spans 17 amino acids. Germline values: CDR1 LGHNA, CDR2 YNFKEQ. J was trimmed by 2 bases and V by 1 base; bases with no gene match: 9. The CDR3 DNA sequence: TGTGCCAGCAGCCAAGGCTTTAATAGCGGGGAACAAGAGACCCAGTACTTC. Protein: CASSQGFNSGEQETQYF.

This clone was seen just once. The genes are TRBV30 and TRBJ2-3, with 10 bases fitting TRBD2. Germline trimming cut 2 bases from V and 3 bases from J; bases unmatched to any gene: 5. Germline V gene lookup returns CDR1 GTSNPN and CDR2 SVGIG (reference sequence). The CDR3 totals 15 residues. The CDR3 loop is CAWSSGGARTDTQYF. The DNA for the CDR3 is TGTGCCTGGAGTAGCGGGGGGGCCCGGACAGATACGCAGTATTTT.

The chain links TRBV5-1 to TRBJ2-3; 10 bases are shared with TRBD2. Trimming removed 4 bases from V and 2 bases from J; junction bases left unmatched: 7. The CDR3 is made up of 16 amino acids. Looked up from germline, CDR1 is SGHRS and CDR2 is YFSETQ. CDR3: CASSTILAGTTDTQYF. In DNA form, the CDR3 reads TGCGCCAGCAGCACGATACTAGCGGGAACCACAGATACGCAGTATTTT.

V gene TRBV6-2 or TRBV6-3 combines with J gene TRBJ1-1; D unclear. V gave up 6 bases and J gave up 1 base, with 12 bases separating them. This CDR3 spans 14 amino acids. Per the germline V gene, CDR1 is MNHEY and CDR2 is SVGEGT. The DNA of the CDR3 is TGTGCCAGCAGCCACCCACGGGGGAACACTGAAGCTTTCTTT. Its translation is CASSHPRGNTEAFF.

The CDR3 protein is CASSSRQGVATEAFF. For the CDR3, the DNA is TGTGCCAGCAGCTCCCGACAGGGGGTGGCCACTGAAGCTTTCTTT. The chain joins TRBV13 to TRBJ1-1; TRBD1 matches 9 bases. This CDR3 is built from 15 residues. Germline V gene sequence: CDR1 PRHDT, CDR2 FYEKMQ (reference sequence). V shed 4 bases and J 4 bases; nucleotides not matched to a gene: 7. The full variable domain, in which reference TRBV13 and TRBJ1-1 provide the parts outside the CDR3, is AAGVIQSPRHLIKEKRETATLKCYPIPRHDTVYWYQQGPGQDPQFLISFYEKMQSDKGSIPDRFSAQQFSDYHSELNMSSLELGDSALYFCASSSRQGVATEAFFGQGTRLTVV.

This clone was observed a handful of times. CDR3 in DNA: TGTGCCAGCAGCGCTACCGACAGGGGAGGGAATGAGCAGTTCTTC. It encodes CASSATDRGGNEQFF. The J gene is TRBJ2-1, the V gene TRBV9; TRBD1 might be the D (8 bases). This CDR3 has 15 residues. In germline, CDR1 is SGDLS, CDR2 YYNGEE. The ends were cut back, 3 bases at V and 7 bases at J, with 17 bases in the middle.

In its sample, this clone was seen once. This rearrangement joins TRBV5-1 to TRBJ2-1; 14 bases match TRBD2. This CDR3 is built from 18 residues. V shed 0 bases, J shed 0 bases, and the junction held 2 bases outside the gene matches. Germline V gene sequence: CDR1 SGHRS, CDR2 YFSETQ. CDR3: CASSLGGTSGSSYNEQFF. The CDR3, as DNA: TGCGCCAGCAGCTTGGGTGGGACTAGCGGGAGCTCCTACAATGAGCAGTTCTTC.

About this clone itself: One junction end disagrees with the germline gene, perhaps due to a read error. This sequence joins TRBV3-1 (or the pseudogene TRBV3-2) and TRBJ2-1; 7 bases match TRBD1. The CDR3 spans 15 residues. Germline lookup yields CDR1 LGHDT and CDR2 YNNKEL (reference sequence). The CDR3 sequence is CASSQDGRARGPAIF. The CDR3 DNA reads as TGTGCCAGCAGCCAAGATGGAAGGGCAAGGGGGCCGGCGATCTTC.

This sequence joins TRBV18 and TRBJ1-2; D is uncertain. V was cut by 3 bases and J by 6 bases, with 14 bases left in between. The germline gives CDR1 KGHSH, CDR2 LQKENI. There are 14 residues in the CDR3. The CDR3 here is CASSPAGANHGYTF. CDR3 bases: TGTGCCAGCTCACCTGCAGGCGCGAATCATGGCTACACCTTC. Together with reference TRBV18 and TRBJ1-2, the CDR3 gives the full variable domain: NAGVMQNPRHLVRRRGQEARLRCSPMKGHSHVYWYRQLPEEGLKFMVYLQKENIIDESGMPKERFSAEFPKEGPSILRIQQVVRGDSAAYFCASSPAGANHGYTFGSGTRLTVV.

This chain joins TRBV3-1 (or the pseudogene TRBV3-2) and TRBJ2-3; tentative D call: TRBD1 (7 bases). V was trimmed by 2 bases and J by 1 base, leaving 10 bases between them. CDR3 size: 15 residues. Germline V gives CDR1 LGHDT, CDR2 YNNKEL (reference sequence). The CDR3 reads CASSQQGGRTDTQYF. In DNA form, the CDR3 reads TGTGCCAGCAGCCAACAGGGGGGTCGCACAGATACGCAGTATTTT.

CDR3 nucleotides: TGCGCCAGCAGCTTGCAAACAGGGGAGGCTGGCTACACCTTC. It specifies CASSLQTGEAGYTF. This sequence joins TRBV5-1 and TRBJ1-2, with 7 bases that match TRBD1. The V and J ends lost 1 base and 7 bases, in that order; junction bases with no gene match: 7. Germline V gene lookup returns CDR1 SGHRS and CDR2 YFSETQ. There are 14 residues in the CDR3.

V is TRBV19 and J is TRBJ1-5; D is possibly TRBD1 (5 bases). Trimming stripped 4 bases from V and 0 bases from J, with 7 bases between. Germline V gene data show CDR1 as LNHDA and CDR2 as SQIVND (reference sequence). The CDR3 has 14 residues. CDR3 sequence (DNA): TGTGCCAGTAGTAGGACACATAGCAATCAGCCCCAGCATTTT. It yields the protein CASSRTHSNQPQHF.

This rearrangement joins TRBV6-5 to TRBJ1-6, with TRBD1 as a possible D gene (5 bases). The CDR3 covers 14 residues. V gave up 3 bases and J gave up 6 bases, with 9 bases separating them. Germline V CDR1 and CDR2: MNHEY, SVGAGI. CDR3 in amino acids: CASSYQGGNSPLHF. CDR3 bases: TGTGCCAGCAGTTATCAGGGCGGTAATTCACCCCTCCACTTT.

The rearrangement joins TRBV5-8 to TRBJ1-6; 8 bases are shared with TRBD1. The junction had 4 bases not matched to a gene; V was cut back by 4 bases and J by 7 bases. Germline CDR1 is SGHTS and CDR2 is YDEGEE. The CDR3 runs 14 residues. The DNA for the CDR3 is TGTGCCAGCAGCCGGGGACAGGTGAATTCACCCCTCCACTTT. This encodes CASSRGQVNSPLHF.

In regard to this clone: A far larger clone is a single base away, which makes a read error likely. CDR3 region: CASSAGNTEAFF. The CDR3 bases are TGTGCCAGCAGCGCAGGGAACACTGAAGCTTTCTTT. The V gene is TRBV5-6, the J gene TRBJ1-1; D not resolved. Trimming cost V 4 bases and J 1 base, with 5 bases left between them. Germline lookup yields CDR1 SGHDT and CDR2 YYEEEE. The CDR3 loop spans 12 amino acids.

The CDR3 region is CASSLVGGGGFYGYTF. DNA of the CDR3: TGTGCCAGCAGCTTAGTTGGGGGAGGGGGATTCTATGGCTACACCTTC. The rearrangement uses TRBV7-2 and TRBJ1-2; D possibly corresponds to TRBD1 (6 bases). Germline CDR1 SGHTA, CDR2 FQGNSA. Deletions cut 1 base from V and 4 bases from J, with 16 bases between. This CDR3 contains 16 residues.

The chain recombines TRBV6-4 with TRBJ1-2, with no clear D. The V end lost 8 bases, the J end lost 0 bases, and 13 bases lay between the germline ends. Germline V gives CDR1 MRHNA, CDR2 SNTAGT. The CDR3 loop spans 14 amino acids. The CDR3 protein is CASSKSTANYGYTF. The CDR3 DNA reads as TGTGCCAGCTCAAAGAGTACAGCTAACTATGGCTACACCTTC.

CDR3 nucleotides: TGTGCCAGCAGCATCGGCCGGCGGGGATCGAACACCGGGGAGCTGTTTTTT. Its protein product is CASSIGRRGSNTGELFF. The V gene is TRBV7-2, the J gene TRBJ2-2; D possibly corresponds to TRBD2 (6 bases). This CDR3 spans 17 amino acids. CDR1 SGHTA and CDR2 FQGNSA come from the germline V gene. V dropped 5 bases and J dropped 0 bases, with 16 bases sitting between them.

The J gene is TRBJ2-2, the V gene TRBV11-2; 13 positions agree with TRBD2. With V trimmed by 5 bases and J by 6 bases, 6 bases remained unmatched. The length of the CDR3 is 16 residues. The germline V gene has CDR1 SGHAT and CDR2 FQNNGV. The CDR3 loop reads CASSPRLAGGAGELFF. The CDR3 coding sequence is TGTGCCAGCAGCCCTAGACTAGCGGGGGGCGCCGGGGAGCTGTTTTTT.

This rearrangement joins TRBV14 to TRBJ1-4; 10 bases align to TRBD1. J lost 4 bases, V lost 1 base, and 0 bases had no gene match. The CDR3 extends over 15 amino acids. Germline CDR1 and CDR2: SGHDN and FVKESK. The CDR3 DNA sequence: TGTGCCAGCAGCCAAGGGGACAGGGGTAATGAAAAACTGTTTTTT. As protein: CASSQGDRGNEKLFF. Complete variable domain (other parts from reference TRBV14 and TRBJ1-4): EAGVTQFPSHSVIEKGQTVTLRCDPISGHDNLYWYRRVMGKEIKFLLHFVKESKQDESGMPNNRFLAERTGGTYSTLKVQPAELEDSGVYFCASSQGDRGNEKLFFGSGTQLSVL.

The chain joins TRBV5-4 to TRBJ2-1; D is possibly TRBD2 (5 bases). With 1 base removed from V and 4 bases from J, the gap between germline ends came to 9 bases. CDR3 length equals 14 residues. The germline V gene encodes CDR1 SGHNT and CDR2 YYREEE (reference sequence). CDR3 bases: TGTGCCAGCAGCTTGAACGGGGAATACAATGAGCAGTTCTTC. Its translation: CASSLNGEYNEQFF.

V gene TRBV5-4 combines with J gene TRBJ2-3; 7 bases agree with TRBD2. Losses at the gene ends were 5 bases for V and 0 bases for J; bases not matched to a gene: 12. The germline V gene encodes CDR1 SGHNT and CDR2 YYREEE (reference sequence). The CDR3 has 17 residues. The CDR3 loop reads CASRPGRLAVSTDTQYF. In nucleotides, the CDR3 is TGTGCCAGCAGGCCCGGCAGGCTAGCGGTTAGCACAGATACGCAGTATTTT.

A word on this clone: At one of its ends the junction is not consistent with the germline gene, which may arise from a read error. The chain couples TRBV7-8 to TRBJ2-7; D is perhaps TRBD1 (5 bases). The CDR3 has 12 residues. The V gene's germline CDR1 is SGHVS and CDR2 FQNEAQ. The CDR3 sequence is CASSLGIQGMDF. CDR3 bases: TGTGCCAGCAGCTTAGGTATTCAGGGTATGGACTTC.